One sample yielded the 22 T cell receptor beta chains listed below, sequenced in a study of OX40 agonist ivuxolimab in advanced cancers. Sequenced by immunoSEQ multiplex PCR; TCRdb stores in-frame clones only, minus some. The sample has fewer than 65,000 clones, roughly 93% seen once. The material was CD4+ or CD8+ T cells sorted from blood, obtained in a trial of the OX40 agonist ivuxolimab. These receptors came from an adult with an advanced solid tumor such as melanoma, head and neck, liver or kidney cancer.

The genes are TRBV4-3 and TRBJ2-5; TRBD2 agrees at 16 bases. The J call may be incorrect, as the DNA end agrees better with TRBJ2-7. The CDR3 consists of 17 residues. From germline, CDR1 is LGHNA and CDR2 YSLEER. The CDR3 spells CASSQGLAGGPGHEQYF. The DNA of the CDR3 is TGCGCCAGCAGCCAGGGACTAGCGGGAGGGCCTGGGCACGAGCAGTACTTC.

CDR3 loop: CAWMWGNHEQYF. CDR3 DNA: TGTGCCTGGATGTGGGGGAATCACGAGCAGTACTTC. The chain uses TRBV30 and TRBJ2-7; D may be TRBD1 or TRBD2 (5 bases each). Trimming shortened V by 4 bases and J by 5 bases, and 12 bases separated the two germline ends. Per the germline V gene, CDR1 is GTSNPN and CDR2 is SVGIG (reference sequence). The CDR3 is 12 amino acids.

The rearrangement uses TRBV7-9 and TRBJ1-2; D ambiguous. Germline lookup yields CDR1 SEHNR and CDR2 FQNEAQ (reference sequence). V was trimmed by 2 bases and J by 4 bases, leaving 17 bases between them. This CDR3 contains 16 residues. The CDR3 is CASSLSGQELVYGYTF. CDR3 DNA: TGTGCCAGCAGCTTATCCGGTCAGGAGCTAGTCTATGGCTACACCTTC.

The rearrangement links TRBV5-6 to TRBJ2-7, with 7 nucleotides matching TRBD2. The CDR3 spans 16 residues. The germline V gene encodes CDR1 SGHDT and CDR2 YYEEEE. V lost 5 bases, J lost 2 bases, and 13 bases stayed unmatched. The CDR3 loop reads CASRRGGMAGTYEQYF. The CDR3 DNA reads TGTGCCAGCAGACGCGGGGGAATGGCAGGGACCTACGAGCAGTACTTC.

The CDR3 sequence: CASGLSRSYEQYF. CDR3 coding DNA: TGTGCCAGCGGCCTTTCCCGCTCCTACGAGCAGTACTTC. The chain has TRBV27 and TRBJ2-7; D is undetermined. Looked up from germline, CDR1 is MNHEY and CDR2 is SMNVEV (reference sequence). There are 13 residues in the CDR3. Trimming cost V 8 bases and J 0 bases, with 11 bases left between them.

The V and J genes are TRBV4-3 and TRBJ1-2; 7 bases line up with TRBD1. The trim removed 6 bases at V and 5 bases at J, leaving 9 bases unmatched. CDR1 and CDR2 (germline): LGHNA, YSLEER. The CDR3 consists of 14 residues. CDR3 in amino acids: CASSRFDRAYGYTF. In DNA, the CDR3 is TGCGCCAGCAGTCGATTCGACAGGGCGTATGGCTACACCTTC.

The chain links TRBV11-1 to TRBJ2-3; D gene ambiguous. The CDR3 extends over 14 amino acids. CDR1 is SGHAT, CDR2 FQDESV, per germline (reference sequence). V lost 1 base, J lost 4 bases, and 9 bases lay in between. The CDR3 coding sequence is TGTGCCAGCAGCTTAGTCGCGCGAGCAGATACGCAGTATTTT. As protein: CASSLVARADTQYF.

This chain connects TRBV4-3 to TRBJ2-7; weak D call: TRBD1 (5 bases). V dropped 1 base and J dropped 1 base, with 8 bases sitting between them. Germline CDR1 and CDR2: LGHNA and YSLEER. The CDR3 length is 14 residues. The CDR3, as DNA: TGCGCCAGCAGCCAAGTTAAGGGGTCCTACGAGCAGTACTTC. Amino acid sequence: CASSQVKGSYEQYF.

The V gene is TRBV27, the J gene TRBJ2-2; 10 positions agree with TRBD2. Germline CDR1 and CDR2: MNHEY and SMNVEV (reference sequence). This CDR3 region has 17 residues. V lost 4 bases and J lost 7; bases outside the gene matches: 12. CDR3 residues: CASSSTTLAGVVGELFF. CDR3 nucleotides: TGTGCCAGCAGTTCAACAACTCTAGCGGGAGTTGTCGGGGAGCTGTTTTTT.

The chain carries TRBV9 and TRBJ2-5; D possibly corresponds to TRBD2 (6 bases). This CDR3 is 13 amino acids long. V was shortened by 4 bases and J by 5 bases, with 12 bases between the two germline ends. CDR1 and CDR2 from the germline V gene are SGDLS and YYNGEE. The CDR3 sequence is CASSSPRGETQYF. In DNA form, the CDR3 reads TGTGCCAGCAGCTCCCCCCGGGGGGAGACCCAGTACTTC.

V gene TRBV19 combines with J gene TRBJ2-5; TRBD2 aligns across 7 bases. Losses at the gene ends were 6 bases for V and 5 bases for J; bases not matched to a gene: 9. The CDR3 extends over 14 amino acids. Germline CDR1 reads LNHDA; CDR2 reads SQIVND (reference sequence). The CDR3, as DNA: TGTGCCAGTAGCCTGACCGGGGGGTTGGAGACCCAGTACTTC. Amino acid sequence: CASSLTGGLETQYF.

This chain connects TRBV9 to TRBJ2-3, with 8 bases fitting TRBD2. CDR3 length: 16 amino acids. V lost 0 bases to trimming and J lost 5 bases; unmatched junction nucleotides: 8. Germline V CDR1 and CDR2: SGDLS, YYNGEE. CDR3 nucleotides: TGTGCCAGCAGCGTAGAGGCTAGCGGGTCGGGAGATACGCAGTATTTT. This sequence encodes CASSVEASGSGDTQYF.

The V call is TRBV28, the J call TRBJ2-3; the D is unclear. In germline, CDR1 is MDHEN, CDR2 SYDVKM. The CDR3 runs to 16 residues. V was pared by 4 bases and J by 0 bases, with 14 bases between. CDR3 sequence: CASSYPLGSSTDTQYF. DNA of the CDR3: TGTGCCAGCAGTTACCCCTTGGGTAGCAGCACAGATACGCAGTATTTT. Together with reference TRBV28 and TRBJ2-3, the CDR3 gives the full variable domain: DVKVTQSSRYLVKRTGEKVFLECVQDMDHENMFWYRQDPGLGLRLIYFSYDVKMKEKGDIPEGYSVSREKKERFSLILESASTNQTSMYLCASSYPLGSSTDTQYFGPGTRLTVL.

This chain links TRBV11-2 with TRBJ2-1; 11 positions match TRBD2. In germline, CDR1 is SGHAT, CDR2 FQNNGV. This CDR3 has 16 amino acids. With 0 bases clipped from V and 4 bases from J, the junction kept 2 bases outside the gene matches. This chain's CDR3 is CASSLEPSGRYNEQFF. CDR3 in DNA: TGTGCCAGCAGCTTAGAACCTAGCGGGAGGTACAATGAGCAGTTCTTC.

The chain combines TRBV6-1 with TRBJ2-5; TRBD2 is a possible D gene (5 bases). The CDR3 is made up of 14 amino acids. The V gene's germline CDR1 is MNHNS and CDR2 SASEGT. Trimming removed 6 bases from V and 3 bases from J, with 14 bases in between. CDR3 nucleotide sequence: TGTGCCAGCAGGATACCCTGGGGAGAAGAGACCCAGTACTTC. It specifies CASRIPWGEETQYF.

The chain is built from TRBV9 and TRBJ1-2; D unresolved. Trimming removed 0 bases from V and 5 bases from J, with 11 bases in between. The germline CDR1 and CDR2 sequences are SGDLS and YYNGEE. The CDR3 spans 14 residues. The CDR3 coding sequence is TGTGCCAGCAGCGTAGGGCAGCTCTCTTATGGCTACACCTTC. It encodes CASSVGQLSYGYTF.

The CDR3 DNA sequence: TGTGCCAGCAGCCCCGGGGGGAACACTGAAGCTTTCTTT. As protein: CASSPGGNTEAFF. The chain recombines TRBV9 with TRBJ1-1, with D possibly TRBD1 on 5 matching bases. Germline lookup yields CDR1 SGDLS and CDR2 YYNGEE. This CDR3 region has 13 residues. The V end was cut by 4 bases, the J end by 1 base, with 8 bases between.

V and J are TRBV5-4 and TRBJ2-5; 10 bases fit TRBD2. This CDR3 spans 16 amino acids. V gave up 1 base and J gave up 5 bases; unmatched junction bases: 8. Germline CDR1 and CDR2: SGHNT and YYREEE (reference sequence). The CDR3: CASSLYSGRATETQYF. CDR3 sequence (DNA): TGTGCCAGCAGCTTGTACAGCGGGAGGGCCACGGAGACCCAGTACTTC.

The chain joins TRBV6-5 to TRBJ2-2; D is perhaps TRBD2 (5 bases). Germline CDR1 MNHEY, CDR2 SVGAGI. V lost 1 base and J 6 bases, leaving 6 bases between the germline ends. This CDR3 region has 13 residues. The CDR3 DNA reads as TGTGCCAGCAGTTACTACGGGGCCGGGGAGCTGTTTTTT. Amino acids: CASSYYGAGELFF.

The J gene is TRBJ2-7, the V gene TRBV27; 12 bases are shared with TRBD2. This CDR3 has 14 amino acids. Germline CDR1 reads MNHEY; CDR2 reads SMNVEV (reference sequence). V trimming: 4 bases; J trimming: 7 bases; junction bases outside the gene matches: 5. The CDR3 DNA reads as TGTGCCAGCAGTTCCGGGACTAGCGGGTGGGAGCAGTACTTC. Its translation is CASSSGTSGWEQYF.

The V and J genes are TRBV10-3 and TRBJ2-7, with 7 bases that match TRBD1. CDR1 and CDR2 (germline): ENHRY, SYGVKD. The V and J ends lost 11 bases and 7 bases, in that order; junction bases with no gene match: 26. The CDR3 has 17 amino acids. CDR3 coding DNA: TGTGCCGCACGAGGAACAGGGGAAGAACCTCTTACGTGGGAGCAGTACTTC. The encoded protein is CAARGTGEEPLTWEQYF.

The chain has TRBV7-9 and TRBJ2-7; the match to TRBD2 covers 8 bases. This CDR3 has 16 amino acids. J gave up 4 bases and V 3 bases, and 11 bases lay outside the gene matches. CDR1 is SEHNR and CDR2 is FQNEAQ in the germline V gene (reference sequence). CDR3 coding DNA: TGTGCCAGCAGCTTTCTTTCCCGGGAGGGAGGATACGAGCAGTACTTC. Translating it yields CASSFLSREGGYEQYF.